The 9 T cell receptor beta chains below were found in one sample sequenced in a study of blood T cell repertoires in COVID-19. Clones were read by immunoSEQ multiplex PCR, and TCRdb kept only the in-frame ones, dropping some. The table lists around 240,000 clones, approximately 86% of them singletons, with just over 3% in the top ten. The sequenced sample was peripheral blood. Receptor source: a woman aged 25-40 years who had recovered from COVID-19.

V usage is TRBV7-9 and J usage is TRBJ1-5; 12 bases match TRBD1. Trimming at V came to 5 bases and at J to 2 bases, leaving 1 base not matched to a gene. CDR1 and CDR2 from the germline V gene are SEHNR and FQNEAQ (reference sequence). The CDR3 covers 15 residues. CDR3 nucleotides: TGTGCCAGCAGCGGGACAGGGGGCGGCAATCAGCCCCAGCATTTT. As protein: CASSGTGGGNQPQHF.

The CDR3 DNA reads TGTGCCAGCAGCCCCACCCCAGATCAGCCCCAGCATTTT. Translation gives CASSPTPDQPQHF. This chain links TRBV7-6 with TRBJ1-5; D gene uncertain. This CDR3 has 13 residues. Between the trimmed V and J ends, which lost 5 bases and 5 bases, there was a span of 10 bases. Germline lookup yields CDR1 SGHVS and CDR2 FNYEAQ.

Only one count was recorded for this clone. This sequence joins TRBV19 and TRBJ1-6; TRBD1 matches at 8 bases. Trimming removed 3 bases from V and 7 bases from J; junction bases left unmatched: 5. Germline CDR1 is LNHDA and CDR2 is SQIVND (reference sequence). The CDR3 totals 15 residues. The CDR3 here is CASSIIQGVNSPLHF. The CDR3 bases are TGTGCCAGTAGTATTATACAGGGGGTCAATTCACCCCTCCACTTT.

This chain uses TRBV9 with TRBJ1-6, with a weak D call TRBD1 (6 bases). The V end was cut by 4 bases, the J end by 3 bases, with 11 bases between. Germline V CDR1 and CDR2: SGDLS, YYNGEE. This CDR3 is 15 amino acids long. The CDR3 loop is CASSSTGNYNSPLHF. The CDR3 DNA is TGTGCCAGCAGCTCTACAGGGAACTATAATTCACCCCTCCACTTT. The full variable domain, completed using reference TRBV9 and TRBJ1-6, is DSGVTQTPKHLITATGQRVTLRCSPRSGDLSVYWYQQSLDQGLQFLIQYYNGEERAKGNILERFSAQQFPDLHSELNLSSLELGDSALYFCASSSTGNYNSPLHFGNGTRLTVT.

The gene calls are TRBV14 and TRBJ1-1; 10 bases line up with TRBD1. The CDR3 contains 14 residues. Germline lookup yields CDR1 SGHDN and CDR2 FVKESK. V gave up 4 bases and J gave up 4 bases; unmatched junction bases: 3. CDR3 protein: CASSPGQGSTEAFF. CDR3 nucleotides: TGTGCCAGCAGCCCGGGACAGGGGTCCACTGAAGCTTTCTTT.

This rearrangement joins TRBV19 to TRBJ1-4, with D hard to call. CDR1 is LNHDA and CDR2 is SQIVND in the germline V gene (reference sequence). The CDR3 is 15 residues long. The ends were cut back, 5 bases at V and 6 bases at J, with 16 bases in the middle. The CDR3 nucleotides are TGTGCCAGTAGTTTCCCAGGCGTTGATGATGAAAAACTGTTTTTT. The encoded protein is CASSFPGVDDEKLFF.

The rearrangement uses TRBV9 and TRBJ2-7; no clear D gene. The germline gives CDR1 SGDLS, CDR2 YYNGEE. The CDR3 runs to 13 residues. V was shortened by 0 bases and J by 7 bases, with 11 bases between the two germline ends. The CDR3 coding sequence is TGTGCCAGCAGCGTAGACAGCTCGAGTGAGCAGTACTTC. Its protein product is CASSVDSSSEQYF.

The rearrangement uses TRBV5-4 and TRBJ2-2; the match to TRBD2 covers 8 bases. This CDR3 contains 15 residues. From germline, CDR1 is SGHNT and CDR2 YYREEE (reference sequence). Trimming cost V 3 bases and J 4 bases; bases outside gene matches: 5. DNA of the CDR3: TGTGCCAGCAGCTCCGTAGCGGGGACCACCGGGGAGCTGTTTTTT. Translating it yields CASSSVAGTTGELFF.

This rearrangement joins TRBV7-2 to TRBJ2-3, with TRBD2 identical over 11 bases. The germline V gene has CDR1 SGHTA and CDR2 FQGNSA. Germline trimming cut 6 bases from V and 3 bases from J; bases unmatched to any gene: 5. CDR3 size: 15 residues. The CDR3 reads CASSRTSGRTDTQYF. The CDR3 DNA is TGTGCCAGCAGTCGAACTAGCGGGAGAACAGATACGCAGTATTTT.